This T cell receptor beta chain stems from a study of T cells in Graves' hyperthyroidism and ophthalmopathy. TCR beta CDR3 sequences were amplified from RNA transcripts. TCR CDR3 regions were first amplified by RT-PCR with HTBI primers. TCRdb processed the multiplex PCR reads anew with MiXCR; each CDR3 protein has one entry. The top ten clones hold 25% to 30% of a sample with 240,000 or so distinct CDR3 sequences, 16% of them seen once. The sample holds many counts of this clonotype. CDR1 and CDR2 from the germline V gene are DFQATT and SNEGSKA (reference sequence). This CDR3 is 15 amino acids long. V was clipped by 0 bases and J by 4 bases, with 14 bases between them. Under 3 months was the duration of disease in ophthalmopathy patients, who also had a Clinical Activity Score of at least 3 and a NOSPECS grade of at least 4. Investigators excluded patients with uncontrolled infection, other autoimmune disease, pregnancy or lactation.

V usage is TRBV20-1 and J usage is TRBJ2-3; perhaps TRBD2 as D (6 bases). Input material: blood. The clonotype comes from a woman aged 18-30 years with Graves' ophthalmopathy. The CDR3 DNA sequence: TGCAGTGCTAGAGAATTCGGAGGGCCCGCAGATACGCAGTATTTT. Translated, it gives CSAREFGGPADTQYF.